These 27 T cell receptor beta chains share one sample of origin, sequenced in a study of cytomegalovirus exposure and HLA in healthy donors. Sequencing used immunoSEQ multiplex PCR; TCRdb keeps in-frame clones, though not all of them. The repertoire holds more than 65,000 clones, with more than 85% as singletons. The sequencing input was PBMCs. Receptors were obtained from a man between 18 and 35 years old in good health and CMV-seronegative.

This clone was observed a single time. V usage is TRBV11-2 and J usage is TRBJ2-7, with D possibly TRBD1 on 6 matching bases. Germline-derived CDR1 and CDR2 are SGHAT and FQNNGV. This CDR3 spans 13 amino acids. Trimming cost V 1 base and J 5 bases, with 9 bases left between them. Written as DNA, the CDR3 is TGTGCCAGCAGCTTAGTAACAGGGAACGAGCAGTACTTC. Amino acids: CASSLVTGNEQYF.

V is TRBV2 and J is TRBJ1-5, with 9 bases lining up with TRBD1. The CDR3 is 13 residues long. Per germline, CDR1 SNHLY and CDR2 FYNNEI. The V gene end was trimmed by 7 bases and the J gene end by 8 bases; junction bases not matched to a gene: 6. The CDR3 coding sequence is TGTGCCAGCAAGGACAGGGGCGAGGAGCCCCAGCATTTT. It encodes CASKDRGEEPQHF.

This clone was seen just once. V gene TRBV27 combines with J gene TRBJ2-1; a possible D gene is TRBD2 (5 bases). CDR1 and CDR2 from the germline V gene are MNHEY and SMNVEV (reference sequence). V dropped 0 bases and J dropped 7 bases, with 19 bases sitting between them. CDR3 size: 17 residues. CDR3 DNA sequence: TGTGCCAGCAGTTTATCTCTTACCCCGGGGTTTATGAATGAGCAGTTCTTC. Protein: CASSLSLTPGFMNEQFF.

The CDR3 bases are TGCGCCAGCAGCTCGGACAGAGGGTCTTCGGCCCTCCACTTT. Translating it yields CASSSDRGSSALHF. The chain recombines TRBV5-1 with TRBJ1-6; maybe TRBD1 (6 bases). Germline values: CDR1 SGHRS, CDR2 YFSETQ. Trimming pared 3 bases from V and 14 bases from J, leaving 18 bases between. The CDR3 consists of 14 residues.

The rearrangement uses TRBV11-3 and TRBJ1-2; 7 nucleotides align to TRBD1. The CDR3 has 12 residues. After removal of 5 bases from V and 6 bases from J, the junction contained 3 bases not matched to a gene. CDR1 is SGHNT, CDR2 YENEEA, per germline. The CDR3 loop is CASSDRVDGYTF. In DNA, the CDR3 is TGTGCCAGCAGCGACAGGGTGGATGGCTACACCTTC.

The CDR3 reads CASIIRIRVNPYEQYF. The DNA for the CDR3 is TGTGCCAGCATAATTCGAATCAGGGTGAACCCCTACGAGCAGTACTTC. V and J are TRBV7-3 and TRBJ2-7; a possible D gene is TRBD1 (5 bases). From germline, CDR1 is SGHTA and CDR2 FQGTGA. V lost 7 bases and J lost 2, with 21 bases in between. This CDR3 spans 16 amino acids.

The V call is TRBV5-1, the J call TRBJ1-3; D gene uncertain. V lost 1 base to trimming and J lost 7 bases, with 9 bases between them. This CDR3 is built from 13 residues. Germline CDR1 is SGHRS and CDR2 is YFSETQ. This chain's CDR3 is CASSLLPENTIYF. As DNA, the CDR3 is TGCGCCAGCAGCTTGCTCCCTGAGAACACCATATATTTT. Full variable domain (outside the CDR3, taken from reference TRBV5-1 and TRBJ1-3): KAGVTQTPRYLIKTRGQQVTLSCSPISGHRSVSWYQQTPGQGLQFLFEYFSETQRNKGNFPGRFSGRQFSNSRSEMNVSTLELGDSALYLCASSLLPENTIYFGEGSWLTVV.

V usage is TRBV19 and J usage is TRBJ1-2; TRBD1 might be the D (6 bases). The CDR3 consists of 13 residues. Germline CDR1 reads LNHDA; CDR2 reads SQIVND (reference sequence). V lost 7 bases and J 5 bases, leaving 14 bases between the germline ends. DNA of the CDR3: TGTGCCAGTACCGACCAGGGGCCGTATGGCTACACCTTC. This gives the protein CASTDQGPYGYTF.

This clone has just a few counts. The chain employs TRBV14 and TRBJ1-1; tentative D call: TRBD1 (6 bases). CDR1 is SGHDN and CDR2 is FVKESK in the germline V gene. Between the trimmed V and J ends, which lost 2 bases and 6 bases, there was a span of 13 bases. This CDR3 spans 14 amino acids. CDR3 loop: CASSQQGGRPEAFF. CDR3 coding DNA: TGTGCCAGCAGCCAACAAGGGGGTAGGCCTGAAGCTTTCTTT.

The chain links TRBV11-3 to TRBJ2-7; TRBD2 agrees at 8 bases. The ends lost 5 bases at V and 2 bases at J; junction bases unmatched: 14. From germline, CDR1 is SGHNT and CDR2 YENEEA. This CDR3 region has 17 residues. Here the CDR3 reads CASSRKGVQRGTYEQYF. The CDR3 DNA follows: TGTGCCAGCAGCCGCAAGGGTGTTCAGCGGGGGACCTACGAGCAGTACTTC.

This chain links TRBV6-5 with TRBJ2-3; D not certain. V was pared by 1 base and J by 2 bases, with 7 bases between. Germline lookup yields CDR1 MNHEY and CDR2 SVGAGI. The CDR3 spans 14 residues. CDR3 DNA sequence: TGTGCCAGCAGTTACTTAGCTACCACAGATACGCAGTATTTT. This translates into CASSYLATTDTQYF.

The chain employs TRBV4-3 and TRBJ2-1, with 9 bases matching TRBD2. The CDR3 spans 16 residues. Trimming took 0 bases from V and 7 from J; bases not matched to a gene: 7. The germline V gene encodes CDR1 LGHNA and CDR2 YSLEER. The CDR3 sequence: CASSQERAGGYNEQFF. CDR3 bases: TGCGCCAGCAGCCAAGAGAGGGCGGGAGGGTATAATGAGCAGTTCTTC.

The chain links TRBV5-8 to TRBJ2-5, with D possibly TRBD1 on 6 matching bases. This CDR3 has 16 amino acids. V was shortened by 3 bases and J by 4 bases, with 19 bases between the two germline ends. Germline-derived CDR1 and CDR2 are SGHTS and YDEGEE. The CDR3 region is CASSSGRGQEVETQYF. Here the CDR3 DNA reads TGTGCCAGCAGCTCAGGCAGGGGCCAGGAGGTAGAGACCCAGTACTTC.

The CDR3 is CASTPGNNEQFF. The CDR3 bases are TGTGCCAGCACCCCCGGGAACAATGAGCAGTTCTTC. The chain uses TRBV5-4 and TRBJ2-1; tentative D call: TRBD2 (5 bases). Trimming shortened V by 6 bases and J by 5 bases, and 9 bases separated the two germline ends. CDR3 length equals 12 residues. CDR1 SGHNT and CDR2 YYREEE come from the germline V gene (reference sequence).

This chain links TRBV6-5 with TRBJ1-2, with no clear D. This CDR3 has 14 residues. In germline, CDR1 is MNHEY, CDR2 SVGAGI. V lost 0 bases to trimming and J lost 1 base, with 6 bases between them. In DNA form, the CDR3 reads TGTGCCAGCAGTTACTCGTCTGTTAACTATGGCTACACCTTC. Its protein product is CASSYSSVNYGYTF.

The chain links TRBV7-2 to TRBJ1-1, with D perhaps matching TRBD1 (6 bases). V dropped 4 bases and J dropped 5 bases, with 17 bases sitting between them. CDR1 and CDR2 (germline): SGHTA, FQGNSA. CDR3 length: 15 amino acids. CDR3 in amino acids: CASSSLEQGRTEAFF. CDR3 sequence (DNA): TGTGCCAGCAGCTCACTCGAACAGGGAAGGACTGAAGCTTTCTTT.

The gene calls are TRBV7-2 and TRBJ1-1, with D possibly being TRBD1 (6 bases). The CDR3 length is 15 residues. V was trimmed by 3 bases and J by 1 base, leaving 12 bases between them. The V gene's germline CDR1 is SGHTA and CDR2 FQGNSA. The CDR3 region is CASSFPTGQNTEAFF. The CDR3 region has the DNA TGTGCCAGCAGCTTCCCCACAGGGCAGAACACTGAAGCTTTCTTT.

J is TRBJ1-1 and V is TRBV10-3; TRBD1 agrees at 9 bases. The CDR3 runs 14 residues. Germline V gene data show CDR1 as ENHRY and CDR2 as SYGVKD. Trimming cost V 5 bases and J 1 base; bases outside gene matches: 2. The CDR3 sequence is CAISQQGANTEAFF. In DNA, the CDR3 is TGTGCCATCAGTCAACAGGGGGCGAACACTGAAGCTTTCTTT.

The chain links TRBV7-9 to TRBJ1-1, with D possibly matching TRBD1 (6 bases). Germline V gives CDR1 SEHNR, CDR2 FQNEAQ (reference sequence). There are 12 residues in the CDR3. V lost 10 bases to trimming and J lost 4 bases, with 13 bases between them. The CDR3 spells CATEQGTTEAFF. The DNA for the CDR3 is TGTGCCACCGAACAGGGCACCACTGAAGCTTTCTTT.

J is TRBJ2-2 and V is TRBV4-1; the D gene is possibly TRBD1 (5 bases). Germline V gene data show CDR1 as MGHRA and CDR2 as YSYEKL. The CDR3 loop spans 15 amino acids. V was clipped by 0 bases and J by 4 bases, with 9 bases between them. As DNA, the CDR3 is TGCGCCAGCAGCCAAGACAGGGCCTCCACCGGGGAGCTGTTTTTT. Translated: CASSQDRASTGELFF.

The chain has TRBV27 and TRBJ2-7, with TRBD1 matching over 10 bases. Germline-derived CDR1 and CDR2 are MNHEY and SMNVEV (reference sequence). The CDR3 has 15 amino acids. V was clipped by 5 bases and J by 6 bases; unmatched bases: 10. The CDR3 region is CASSPAGTGAVEQYF. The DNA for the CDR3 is TGTGCCAGCAGTCCTGCCGGGACAGGGGCTGTCGAGCAGTACTTC.

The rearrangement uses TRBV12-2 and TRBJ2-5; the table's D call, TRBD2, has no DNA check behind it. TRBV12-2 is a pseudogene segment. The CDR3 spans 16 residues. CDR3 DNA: TGTGCAAGTCGCTTAGCATCACGGGGTCTGGGAGAGACCCAGTACTTC. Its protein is CASRLASRGLGETQYF.

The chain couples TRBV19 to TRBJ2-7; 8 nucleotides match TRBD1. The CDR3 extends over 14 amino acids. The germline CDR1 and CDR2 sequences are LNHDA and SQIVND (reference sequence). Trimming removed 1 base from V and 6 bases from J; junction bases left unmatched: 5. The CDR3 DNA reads TGTGCCAGTAGTATAGCTCCAGGGGGCACCGAGCAGTACTTC. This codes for CASSIAPGGTEQYF.

CDR3 DNA sequence: TGTGCCAGCAGTGAGTGGGGAGGGGATGGCTACACCTTC. As protein: CASSEWGGDGYTF. V usage is TRBV25-1 and J usage is TRBJ1-2; D is perhaps TRBD1 (5 bases). Germline V gene data show CDR1 as MGHDK and CDR2 as SYGVNS. V was cut by 3 bases and J by 6 bases, with 11 bases left in between. This CDR3 has 13 residues.

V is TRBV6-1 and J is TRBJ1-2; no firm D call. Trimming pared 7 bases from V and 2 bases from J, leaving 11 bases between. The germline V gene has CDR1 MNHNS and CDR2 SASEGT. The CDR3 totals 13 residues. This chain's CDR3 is CASTENRNYGYTF. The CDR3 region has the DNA TGTGCCAGCACCGAGAACCGAAACTATGGCTACACCTTC.

The CDR3 reads CASSLGTGVGEQYF. Written as DNA, the CDR3 is TGTGCCAGCAGCTTAGGGACAGGGGTTGGCGAGCAGTACTTC. The chain couples TRBV11-2 to TRBJ2-7; 9 bases align to TRBD1. Germline CDR1 is SGHAT and CDR2 is FQNNGV. The CDR3 sequence is 14 residues long. V was pared by 1 base and J by 6 bases, with 4 bases of the junction left unmatched.

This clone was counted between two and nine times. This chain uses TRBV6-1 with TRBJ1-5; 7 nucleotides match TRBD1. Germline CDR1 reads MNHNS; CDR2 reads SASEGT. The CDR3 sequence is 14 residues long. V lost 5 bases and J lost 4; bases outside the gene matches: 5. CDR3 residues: CASSKTGENQPQHF. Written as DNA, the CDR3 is TGTGCCAGCAGTAAAACAGGGGAGAATCAGCCCCAGCATTTT.